These 20 T cell receptor beta chains share one sample of origin, sequenced in a study of response to subunit inactivated influenza vaccine. In TCRdb, the RT-PCR reads were re-called with MiXCR into one record per CDR3 protein. This sample yields roughly 550,000 distinct CDR3 sequences, of which roughly 25% are seen a single time; 2.8% belongs to the top ten. The same data also went into a second study, on T cells expressing NK-cell markers. That report adds: Scientists made TCR beta cDNA using 5'RACE template switching with UMIs.

This specimen consisted of CD4+ T cells sorted from PBMCs, obtained 11 to 12 days after vaccination. The receptor set was obtained from a man over 45 who received an inactivated influenza vaccine.

Concerning this clonotype itself: A single base separates this from a much larger clone, so it may be a read error. The rearrangement links TRBV3-1 to TRBJ2-1, with TRBD1 identical over 11 bases. The germline V gene has CDR1 LGHDT and CDR2 YNNKEL (reference sequence). J gave up 6 bases and V 2 bases, and 6 bases lay outside the gene matches. The CDR3 loop spans 16 amino acids. CDR3 protein: CASSQLGTGGGNEQFF. The CDR3 DNA is TGTGCCAGCAGCCAACTCGGGACAGGGGGTGGCAATGAGCAGTTCTTC.

This clonotype was observed a handful of times. The chain links TRBV6-5 to TRBJ1-1; the match to TRBD1 covers 7 bases. The J segment lost 5 bases and the V segment lost 4 bases, leaving 4 bases of the junction unmatched. Germline values: CDR1 MNHEY, CDR2 SVGAGI. This CDR3 spans 13 amino acids. The CDR3 is CASSLYRGTEAFF. CDR3 nucleotides: TGTGCCAGCAGTTTGTACAGGGGAACTGAAGCTTTCTTT.

The chain employs TRBV20-1 and TRBJ1-1, with 7 bases identical to TRBD1. In germline, CDR1 is DFQATT, CDR2 SNEGSKA (reference sequence). The CDR3 runs to 12 residues. Germline trimming cut 5 bases from V and 4 bases from J; bases unmatched to any gene: 4. The chain's CDR3 is CSADQGGTEAFF. CDR3 DNA: TGCAGTGCTGACCAGGGGGGCACTGAAGCTTTCTTT.

The chain is built from TRBV20-1 and TRBJ1-2; 12 bases agree with TRBD1. V shed 4 bases and J 0 bases; nucleotides not matched to a gene: 6. Germline values: CDR1 DFQATT, CDR2 SNEGSKA (reference sequence). This CDR3 is 16 amino acids long. CDR3 bases: TGCAGTGCTACTCGGGGACAGGGGGCTTCTAACTATGGCTACACCTTC. Amino acids: CSATRGQGASNYGYTF.

V and J are TRBV18 and TRBJ2-7; D unclear. Deletions cut 1 base from V and 7 bases from J, with 11 bases between. Germline V lookup: CDR1 KGHSH, CDR2 LQKENI. The CDR3 length is 13 residues. CDR3 in DNA: TGTGCCAGCTCACCACAAGGGATGTGGGAGCAGTACTTC. It is translated as CASSPQGMWEQYF.

The CDR3 nucleotides read TGTGCCAGCATACGAGGGGGCGGAGGAGAAGCTTTCTTT. Protein sequence: CASIRGGGGEAFF. V is TRBV25-1 and J is TRBJ1-1, with TRBD1 matching over 7 bases. The germline V gene encodes CDR1 MGHDK and CDR2 SYGVNS. This CDR3 has 13 amino acids. The J segment lost 8 bases and the V segment lost 7 bases, leaving 10 bases of the junction unmatched.

As concerns this clonotype: Possible read error: a much larger clone is one base away. The chain carries TRBV20-1 and TRBJ2-1; 8 positions match TRBD2. The CDR3 covers 15 residues. V shed 2 bases and J 9 bases; nucleotides not matched to a gene: 12. CDR1 and CDR2 (germline): DFQATT, SNEGSKA (reference sequence). The CDR3 protein is CSARSPSGGPSEQFF. CDR3 in DNA: TGCAGTGCTAGAAGTCCCAGCGGGGGTCCCAGTGAGCAGTTCTTC.

V usage is TRBV6-1 and J usage is TRBJ1-4; no reliable D call. The V end was cut by 5 bases, the J end by 8 bases, with 12 bases between. The CDR3 spans 13 residues. The germline V gene has CDR1 MNHNS and CDR2 SASEGT. In nucleotides, the CDR3 is TGTGCCAGCAGTAGGACCTTGAAGGAAAAACTGTTTTTT. Protein product: CASSRTLKEKLFF.

This clonotype has just a few counts. This chain uses TRBV7-8 with TRBJ2-3; 14 nucleotides line up with TRBD2. The CDR3 has 19 residues. V lost 8 bases to trimming and J lost 6 bases; unmatched junction nucleotides: 19. Germline assignment: CDR1 SGHVS and CDR2 FQNEAQ. CDR3 protein: CASRDGTSGSLISLDTQYF. In DNA form, the CDR3 reads TGTGCCAGCCGCGATGGGACTAGCGGGAGTTTGATTAGTTTGGATACGCAGTATTTT.

This clonotype was seen repeatedly, ten times or more. The chain links TRBV12-3 or TRBV12-4 to TRBJ1-1; D is perhaps TRBD1 (5 bases). This CDR3 is 14 amino acids long. The V and J ends lost 5 bases and 2 bases respectively, with 12 bases between them. CDR3 in amino acids: CASSAGTENTEAFF. For the CDR3, the DNA is TGTGCCAGCAGTGCTGGGACTGAAAACACTGAAGCTTTCTTT.

The V gene is TRBV9, the J gene TRBJ1-3; unclear D gene. Germline V gene data show CDR1 as SGDLS and CDR2 as YYNGEE. This CDR3 has 13 amino acids. The V gene lost 4 bases and the J gene lost 3 bases, with 8 bases spanning the gap. DNA of the CDR3: TGTGCCAGCAGCCAAGGAATTGGAAACACCATATATTTT. This sequence encodes CASSQGIGNTIYF.

The V call is TRBV12-3 or TRBV12-4, the J call TRBJ2-5; perhaps TRBD2 as D (7 bases). Trimming pared 6 bases from V and 5 bases from J, leaving 22 bases between. The CDR3 totals 16 residues. The chain's CDR3 is CASRQSGGRWGETQYF. CDR3 sequence (DNA): TGTGCCAGCAGGCAATCGGGGGGCCGTTGGGGGGAGACCCAGTACTTC.

This clonotype was observed a handful of times. J is TRBJ1-2 and V is TRBV5-1, with D perhaps TRBD1 (5 bases). The germline V and J ends were trimmed by 1 base and 0 bases, with 13 bases remaining between them. From germline, CDR1 is SGHRS and CDR2 YFSETQ. This CDR3 has 16 amino acids. The CDR3 sequence is CASSLQLGRTNYGYTF. The DNA of the CDR3 is TGCGCCAGCAGCTTGCAACTGGGACGGACTAACTATGGCTACACCTTC.

The CDR3 reads CSASKLAGGYNEQFF. The CDR3 coding sequence is TGCAGTGCTAGTAAACTAGCGGGAGGCTACAATGAGCAGTTCTTC. This chain links TRBV20-1 with TRBJ2-1; 12 bases are a match to TRBD2. V lost 3 bases to trimming and J lost 3 bases; unmatched junction nucleotides: 3. This CDR3 spans 15 amino acids. Germline assignment: CDR1 DFQATT and CDR2 SNEGSKA (reference sequence).

The chain combines TRBV20-1 with TRBJ2-3; 10 positions match TRBD2. With 6 bases clipped from V and 4 bases from J, the junction kept 4 bases outside the gene matches. CDR1 and CDR2 (germline): DFQATT, SNEGSKA (reference sequence). This CDR3 contains 13 residues. CDR3 DNA sequence: TGCAGTGCCTCTAGCGGGAGCGCAGATACGCAGTATTTT. It is translated as CSASSGSADTQYF.

In this sample, this clonotype turned up a few times. The CDR3 DNA is TGCAGTGCTTTCAGGTCGGGACTAGCGGGCTACGAGCAGTACTTC. It yields the protein CSAFRSGLAGYEQYF. The chain links TRBV20-1 to TRBJ2-7; TRBD2 agrees at 12 bases. The germline V gene encodes CDR1 DFQATT and CDR2 SNEGSKA (reference sequence). CDR3 length: 15 amino acids. V lost 5 bases to trimming and J lost 3 bases; unmatched junction nucleotides: 8.

The rearrangement uses TRBV7-2 and TRBJ2-5; a possible D gene is TRBD2 (6 bases). V was clipped by 5 bases and J by 4 bases, with 17 bases between them. The CDR3 runs to 15 residues. Germline lookup yields CDR1 SGHTA and CDR2 FQGNSA. For the CDR3, the DNA is TGTGCCAGCAGCCTTGAGGCGGGAACCGGAGAGACCCAGTACTTC. Amino acid sequence: CASSLEAGTGETQYF.

There are a few counts of this clonotype. The chain has TRBV28 and TRBJ1-1; tentative D call: TRBD1 (5 bases). The CDR3 consists of 14 residues. Germline loops: CDR1 MDHEN, CDR2 SYDVKM. Trimming left V 8 bases short and J 1 base short, with 14 bases between. The CDR3 loop is CASGDGGTNTEAFF. CDR3 coding DNA: TGTGCCAGCGGGGACGGAGGGACGAACACTGAAGCTTTCTTT.

This clonotype was counted only a few times. A junction boundary mismatches the germline segment, possibly from a read error. This chain links TRBV2 with TRBJ2-7, with D possibly matching TRBD2 (6 bases). The CDR3 is 14 amino acids. Germline assignment: CDR1 SNHLY and CDR2 FYNNEI. CDR3 nucleotides: TGTGCCAGCAGTGACGGGACTGTCGCGCAACGTCAGAAATTC. Protein sequence: CASSDGTVAQRQKF.

The V and J genes are TRBV7-9 and TRBJ2-5; the D gene is possibly TRBD1 (6 bases). The CDR3 covers 15 residues. V was clipped by 2 bases and J by 3 bases, with 13 bases between them. Germline CDR1 and CDR2: SEHNR and FQNEAQ (reference sequence). CDR3 protein: CASSLSGTPKETQYF. The CDR3 DNA reads as TGTGCCAGCAGCTTATCCGGGACACCAAAAGAGACCCAGTACTTC.